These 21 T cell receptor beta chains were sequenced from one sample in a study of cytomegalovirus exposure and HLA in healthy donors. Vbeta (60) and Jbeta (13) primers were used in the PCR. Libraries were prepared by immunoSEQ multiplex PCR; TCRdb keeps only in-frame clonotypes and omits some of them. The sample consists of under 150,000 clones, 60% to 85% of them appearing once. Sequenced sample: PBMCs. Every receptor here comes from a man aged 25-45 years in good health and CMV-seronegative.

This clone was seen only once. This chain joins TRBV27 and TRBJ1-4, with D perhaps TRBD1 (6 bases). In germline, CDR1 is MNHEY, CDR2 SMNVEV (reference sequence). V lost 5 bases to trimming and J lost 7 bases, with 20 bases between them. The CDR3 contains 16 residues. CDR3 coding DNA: TGTGCCAGCAGTCCCGCCACAGGGAGATCGAGTGAAAAACTGTTTTTT. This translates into CASSPATGRSSEKLFF. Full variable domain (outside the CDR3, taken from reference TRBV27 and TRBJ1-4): EAQVTQNPRYLITVTGKKLTVTCSQNMNHEYMSWYRQDPGLGLRQIYYSMNVEVTDKGDVPEGYKVSRKEKRNFPLILESPSPNQTSLYFCASSPATGRSSEKLFFGSGTQLSVL.

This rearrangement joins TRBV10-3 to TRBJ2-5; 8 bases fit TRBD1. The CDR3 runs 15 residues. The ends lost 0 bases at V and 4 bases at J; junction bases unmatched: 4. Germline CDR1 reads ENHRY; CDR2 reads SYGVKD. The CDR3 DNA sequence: TGTGCCATCAGTGAGTCGCAGGGGGCAGGAGAGACCCAGTACTTC. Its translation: CAISESQGAGETQYF.

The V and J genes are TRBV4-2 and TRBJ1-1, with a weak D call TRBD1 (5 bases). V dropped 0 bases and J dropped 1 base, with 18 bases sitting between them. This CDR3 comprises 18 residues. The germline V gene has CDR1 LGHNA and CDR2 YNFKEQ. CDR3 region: CASSQDLVAVGGNTEAFF. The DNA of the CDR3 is TGTGCCAGCAGCCAAGATTTAGTTGCAGTGGGGGGGAACACTGAAGCTTTCTTT.

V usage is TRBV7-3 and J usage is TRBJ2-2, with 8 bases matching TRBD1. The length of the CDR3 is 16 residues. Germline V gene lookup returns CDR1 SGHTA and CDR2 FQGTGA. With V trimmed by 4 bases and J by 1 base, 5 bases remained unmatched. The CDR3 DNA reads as TGTGCCAGCAGCTCAGTCGGACAGGGGAACACCGGGGAGCTGTTTTTT. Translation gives CASSSVGQGNTGELFF.

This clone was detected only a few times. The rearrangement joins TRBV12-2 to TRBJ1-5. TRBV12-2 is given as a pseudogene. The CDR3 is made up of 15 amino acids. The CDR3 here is CASRRQGGFGQPQHF. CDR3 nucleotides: TGTGCAAGTCGCCGCCAGGGAGGTTTCGGTCAGCCCCAGCATTTT.

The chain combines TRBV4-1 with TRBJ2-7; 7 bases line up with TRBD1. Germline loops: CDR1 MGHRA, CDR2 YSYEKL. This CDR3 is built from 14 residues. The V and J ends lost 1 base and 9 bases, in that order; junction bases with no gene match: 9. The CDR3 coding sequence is TGCGCCAGCAGCCAAGCGGACAGGAATACCGGGCAGTACTTC. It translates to CASSQADRNTGQYF.

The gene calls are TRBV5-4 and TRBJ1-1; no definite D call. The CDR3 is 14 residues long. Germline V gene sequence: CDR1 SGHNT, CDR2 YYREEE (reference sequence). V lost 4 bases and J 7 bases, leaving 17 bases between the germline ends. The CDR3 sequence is CASSDPRLSVEAFF. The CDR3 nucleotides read TGTGCCAGCAGCGATCCAAGACTTTCGGTTGAAGCTTTCTTT.

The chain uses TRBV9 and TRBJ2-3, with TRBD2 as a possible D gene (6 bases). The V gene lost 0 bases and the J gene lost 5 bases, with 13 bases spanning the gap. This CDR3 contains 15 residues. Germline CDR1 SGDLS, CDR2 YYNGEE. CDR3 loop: CASSVVSRGKDTQYF. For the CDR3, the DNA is TGTGCCAGCAGCGTAGTATCACGGGGGAAAGATACGCAGTATTTT. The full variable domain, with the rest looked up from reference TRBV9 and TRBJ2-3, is DSGVTQTPKHLITATGQRVTLRCSPRSGDLSVYWYQQSLDQGLQFLIQYYNGEERAKGNILERFSAQQFPDLHSELNLSSLELGDSALYFCASSVVSRGKDTQYFGPGTRLTVL.

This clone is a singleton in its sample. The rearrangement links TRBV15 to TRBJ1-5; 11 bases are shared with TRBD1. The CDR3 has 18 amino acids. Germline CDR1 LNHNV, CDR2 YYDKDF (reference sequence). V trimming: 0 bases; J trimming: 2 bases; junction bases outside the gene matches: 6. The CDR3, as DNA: TGTGCCACCAGCAGAGACTGGACAGGGGGCTTGGGCAATCAGCCCCAGCATTTT. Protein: CATSRDWTGGLGNQPQHF.

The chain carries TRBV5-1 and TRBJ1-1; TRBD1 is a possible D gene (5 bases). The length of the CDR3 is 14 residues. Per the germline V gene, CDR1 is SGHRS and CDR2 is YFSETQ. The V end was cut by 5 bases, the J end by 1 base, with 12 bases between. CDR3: CASSPLGRNTEAFF. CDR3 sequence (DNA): TGCGCCAGCAGTCCCTTGGGGCGGAACACTGAAGCTTTCTTT. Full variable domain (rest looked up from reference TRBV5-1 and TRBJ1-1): KAGVTQTPRYLIKTRGQQVTLSCSPISGHRSVSWYQQTPGQGLQFLFEYFSETQRNKGNFPGRFSGRQFSNSRSEMNVSTLELGDSALYLCASSPLGRNTEAFFGQGTRLTVV.

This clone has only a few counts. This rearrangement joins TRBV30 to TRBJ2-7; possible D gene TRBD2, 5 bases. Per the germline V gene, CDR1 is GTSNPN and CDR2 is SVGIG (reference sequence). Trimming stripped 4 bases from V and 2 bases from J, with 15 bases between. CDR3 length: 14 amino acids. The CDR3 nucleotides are TGTGCCTGGACCCGCCTCGACGGGGCCTACGAGCAGTACTTC. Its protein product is CAWTRLDGAYEQYF.

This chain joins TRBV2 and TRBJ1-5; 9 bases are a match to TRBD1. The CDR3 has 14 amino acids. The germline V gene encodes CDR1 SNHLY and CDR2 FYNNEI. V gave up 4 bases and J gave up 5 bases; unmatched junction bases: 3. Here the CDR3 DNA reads TGTGCCAGCAGTGTACAGGGGGCGGATCAGCCCCAGCATTTT. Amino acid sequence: CASSVQGADQPQHF.

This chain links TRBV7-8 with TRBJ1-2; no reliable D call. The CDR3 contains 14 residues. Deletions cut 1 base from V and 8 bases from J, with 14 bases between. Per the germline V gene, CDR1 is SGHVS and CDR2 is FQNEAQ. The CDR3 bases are TGTGCCAGCAGCTTAGGACAAAGTATGTACGGCTACACCTTC. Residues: CASSLGQSMYGYTF.

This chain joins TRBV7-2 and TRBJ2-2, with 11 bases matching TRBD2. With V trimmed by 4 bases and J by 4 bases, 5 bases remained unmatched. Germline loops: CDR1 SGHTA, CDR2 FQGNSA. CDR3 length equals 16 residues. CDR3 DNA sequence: TGTGCCAGCAGCTCGACTAGCGGGGTCTTCACCGGGGAGCTGTTTTTT. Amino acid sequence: CASSSTSGVFTGELFF.

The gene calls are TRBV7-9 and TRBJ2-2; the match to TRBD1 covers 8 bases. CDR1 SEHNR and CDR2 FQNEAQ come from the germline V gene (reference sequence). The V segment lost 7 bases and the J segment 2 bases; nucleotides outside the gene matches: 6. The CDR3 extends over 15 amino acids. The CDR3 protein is CASNTGQANTGELFF. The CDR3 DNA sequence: TGTGCCAGCAACACGGGACAGGCAAACACCGGGGAGCTGTTTTTT. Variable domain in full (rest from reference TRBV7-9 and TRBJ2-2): DTGVSQNPRHKITKRGQNVTFRCDPISEHNRLYWYRQTLGQGPEFLTYFQNEAQLEKSRLLSDRFSAERPKGSFSTLEIQRTEQGDSAMYLCASNTGQANTGELFFGEGSRLTVL.

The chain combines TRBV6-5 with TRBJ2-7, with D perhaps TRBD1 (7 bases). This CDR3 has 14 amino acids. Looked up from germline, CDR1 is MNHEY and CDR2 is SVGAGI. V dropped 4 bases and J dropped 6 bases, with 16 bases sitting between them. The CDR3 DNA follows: TGTGCCAGCAGTTCGACAGGGAGGAGTGGCGAGCAGTACTTC. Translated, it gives CASSSTGRSGEQYF.

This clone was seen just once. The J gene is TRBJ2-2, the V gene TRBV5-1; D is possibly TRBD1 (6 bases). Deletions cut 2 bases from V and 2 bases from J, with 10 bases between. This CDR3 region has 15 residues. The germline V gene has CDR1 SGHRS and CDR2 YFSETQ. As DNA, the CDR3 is TGCGCCAGCAGCTTTGACAGGCTTAACACCGGGGAGCTGTTTTTT. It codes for CASSFDRLNTGELFF.

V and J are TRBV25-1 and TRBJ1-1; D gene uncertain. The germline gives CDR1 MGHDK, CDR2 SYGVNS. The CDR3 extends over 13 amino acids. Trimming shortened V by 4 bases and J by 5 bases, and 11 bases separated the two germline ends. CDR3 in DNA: TGTGCCAGCAGTGTAAAATCGGGGACTGAAGCTTTCTTT. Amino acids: CASSVKSGTEAFF.

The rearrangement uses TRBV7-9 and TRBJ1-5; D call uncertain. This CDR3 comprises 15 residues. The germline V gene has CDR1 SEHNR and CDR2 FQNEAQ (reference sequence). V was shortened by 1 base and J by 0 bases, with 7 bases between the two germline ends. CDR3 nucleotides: TGTGCCAGCAGCTTAGGGCAGGCTAGCAATCAGCCCCAGCATTTT. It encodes CASSLGQASNQPQHF.

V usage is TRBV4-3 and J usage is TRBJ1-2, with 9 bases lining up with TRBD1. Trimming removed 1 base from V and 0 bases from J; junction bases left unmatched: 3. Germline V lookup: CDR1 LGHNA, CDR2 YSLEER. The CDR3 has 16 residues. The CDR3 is CASSQGDREPNYGYTF. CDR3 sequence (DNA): TGCGCCAGCAGCCAAGGGGACAGGGAACCTAACTATGGCTACACCTTC.

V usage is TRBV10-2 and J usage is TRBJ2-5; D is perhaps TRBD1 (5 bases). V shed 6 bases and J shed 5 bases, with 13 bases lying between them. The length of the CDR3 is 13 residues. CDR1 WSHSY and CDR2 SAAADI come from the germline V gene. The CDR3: CASSAQGAETQYF. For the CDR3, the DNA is TGCGCCAGCAGCGCGCAGGGTGCTGAGACCCAGTACTTC.